This paragraph reports one TCR beta chain. The sample is drawn from a study of shared clonotypes between healthy human individuals. Turning to the study itself: In total, the donors were two women and a few men aged 18 to 49.

Each of the donors was a healthy adult who was HIV-negative and had not had a recent acute infection or vaccination. Naive CD45RA+ and memory CD45RA-negative subsets were split from CD4+ cells. The CDR3 loop spans 14 amino acids. Germline V gene lookup returns CDR1 MGHDK and CDR2 SYGVNS. V was cut by 5 bases and J by 10 bases, with 15 bases left in between. The assay was immunoSEQ multiplex PCR, and TCRdb's table has in-frame clones only and misses some. The sample has about a million clones; around 77% are singletons. The rearrangement links TRBV25-1 to TRBJ1-6; TRBD1 might be the D (6 bases). The clonotype was recovered from a man between 18 and 29 years old in good health. Some clones in this sample may be carry-over from other donors' samples. Material: memory CD4+ T cells from PBMCs. Subset given: CD45RA-negative fraction. For the CDR3, the DNA is TGTGCCAGCAGTCCCCTGGGGGCGTCATCACCCCTCCACTTT. Its translation is CASSPLGASSPLHF.